Below are 28 T cell receptor beta chains sequenced from a single sample in a study of identical twins. TCRdb fed the 5' RACE reads into MiXCR, producing one record per CDR3 protein. There are about 570,000 distinct CDR3 sequences in the sample; nearly 10% occur only once, and more than 2.5% lies in the top ten. These records were also assigned to another study, of yellow fever vaccine responses in identical twins.

The sample was PBMCs. Source of these receptors: a woman younger than 30 in good health.

There are a few counts of this clonotype. The chain has TRBV3-1 and TRBJ2-2, with TRBD2 matching over 8 bases. The CDR3 covers 19 residues. V shed 0 bases and J 0 bases; nucleotides not matched to a gene: 9. Germline loops: CDR1 LGHDT, CDR2 YNNKEL (reference sequence). The CDR3, as DNA: TGTGCCAGCAGCCAAGATTTGGTCCAGCGGGGGACGAACACCGGGGAGCTGTTTTTT. Residues: CASSQDLVQRGTNTGELFF. Filled out from reference TRBV3-1 and TRBJ2-2, the complete variable domain reads DTAVSQTPKYLVTQMGNDKSIKCEQNLGHDTMYWYKQDSKKFLKIMFSYNNKELIINETVPNRFSPKSPDKAHLNLHINSLELGDSAVYFCASSQDLVQRGTNTGELFFGEGSRLTVL.

On this clonotype itself: The junction shows a germline mismatch at one end, possibly a read error. The chain recombines TRBV6-6 with TRBJ2-2; possibly TRBD2 for D (6 bases). This CDR3 has 12 amino acids. The V gene's germline CDR1 is MNHNY and CDR2 SVGAGI (reference sequence). CDR3 sequence (DNA): TGTGCCAGCAGTTACTCTCCCAGGGAGGTGTTTTTT. It specifies CASSYSPREVFF.

This clonotype was picked up many times. V gene TRBV7-2 combines with J gene TRBJ2-7; 8 bases match TRBD2. From germline, CDR1 is SGHTA and CDR2 FQGNSA. The CDR3 is made up of 15 amino acids. Losses at the gene ends were 7 bases for V and 3 bases for J; bases not matched to a gene: 11. The CDR3 DNA sequence: TGTGCCAGCACCGGCGGGGGGACTACTATCTACGAGCAGTACTTC. It encodes CASTGGGTTIYEQYF.

This chain joins TRBV4-1 and TRBJ2-3; no definite D call. CDR3 length equals 15 residues. Trimming pared 5 bases from V and 4 bases from J, leaving 16 bases between. Germline lookup yields CDR1 MGHRA and CDR2 YSYEKL. CDR3 sequence reads: CASSSTGLAPDTQYF. CDR3 coding DNA: TGCGCCAGCAGCTCAACTGGCTTAGCACCAGATACGCAGTATTTT.

This chain joins TRBV7-3 and TRBJ2-5; 8 bases are shared with TRBD2. J was trimmed by 7 bases and V by 2 bases; bases with no gene match: 15. In germline, CDR1 is SGHTA, CDR2 FQGTGA. This CDR3 region has 17 residues. CDR3 sequence reads: CASSLYDGGGSLGTQYF. The CDR3 DNA reads as TGTGCCAGCAGCTTATACGACGGCGGGGGGTCACTGGGGACCCAGTACTTC. Full variable domain (remainder filled in from reference TRBV7-3 and TRBJ2-5): GAGVSQTPSNKVTEKGKYVELRCDPISGHTALYWYRQSLGQGPEFLIYFQGTGAADDSGLPNDRFFAVRPEGSVSTLKIQRTERGDSAVYLCASSLYDGGGSLGTQYFGPGTRLLVL.

The genes are TRBV20-1 and TRBJ2-3; D gene uncertain. The V end was cut by 3 bases, the J end by 4 bases, with 17 bases between. The CDR3 contains 15 residues. Per germline, CDR1 DFQATT and CDR2 SNEGSKA (reference sequence). The chain's CDR3 is CSASSLRMVADTQYF. CDR3 nucleotide sequence: TGCAGTGCTAGTTCTCTAAGAATGGTCGCAGATACGCAGTATTTT.

This clonotype has only a few counts. The chain joins TRBV5-1 to TRBJ2-7; D is unclear. The CDR3 consists of 15 residues. Germline CDR1 is SGHRS and CDR2 is YFSETQ. V was pared by 1 base and J by 1 base, with 12 bases between. The CDR3 here is CASSLPQIPSYEQYF. As DNA, the CDR3 is TGCGCCAGCAGCTTGCCTCAAATCCCGTCCTACGAGCAGTACTTC.

This clonotype has only a few counts. This chain's CDR3 is CASNPRAGASYEQYF. CDR3 DNA: TGTGCCAGCAACCCCAGGGCAGGGGCCTCCTACGAGCAGTACTTC. The genes are TRBV7-2 and TRBJ2-7, with a tentative D call TRBD1 (6 bases). Germline CDR1 reads SGHTA; CDR2 reads FQGNSA. This CDR3 has 15 residues. Trimming left V 7 bases short and J 0 bases short, with 16 bases between.

The chain employs TRBV20-1 and TRBJ2-3, with D uncertain. In germline, CDR1 is DFQATT, CDR2 SNEGSKA (reference sequence). The CDR3 is 12 amino acids. Trimming cost V 5 bases and J 5 bases, with 11 bases left between them. CDR3 sequence reads: CSALGPGDTQYF. The CDR3 nucleotides read TGCAGTGCTCTAGGACCGGGAGATACGCAGTATTTT.

This clonotype was observed a few times. Written as DNA, the CDR3 is TGTGCCAGCAGCAAAAAGGACAGGTATAATTCACCCCTCCACTTT. It yields the protein CASSKKDRYNSPLHF. The chain links TRBV5-6 to TRBJ1-6; 7 nucleotides match TRBD1. With V trimmed by 4 bases and J by 4 bases, 5 bases remained unmatched. Germline V gives CDR1 SGHDT, CDR2 YYEEEE. The CDR3 has 15 amino acids.

This clonotype appeared a few times. The rearrangement links TRBV29-1 to TRBJ1-1, with unresolved D. V was trimmed by 5 bases and J by 8 bases, leaving 24 bases between them. This CDR3 comprises 15 residues. Germline values: CDR1 SQVTM, CDR2 ANQGSEA. CDR3 bases: TGCAGCGTTTTGAGTGTCCTGGGCCGAGATCCAGAAGCTTTCTTT. This gives the protein CSVLSVLGRDPEAFF.

This clonotype showed up many times. The chain couples TRBV7-2 to TRBJ2-3; D assignment may be TRBD1 or TRBD2 (6 bases each). This CDR3 has 17 residues. Germline CDR1 is SGHTA and CDR2 is FQGNSA. The germline V and J ends were trimmed by 6 bases and 0 bases, with 19 bases remaining between them. The CDR3 loop is CASRRKTAGQSTDTQYF. The CDR3 DNA reads TGTGCCAGCAGACGAAAAACTGCGGGACAAAGCACAGATACGCAGTATTTT.

This clonotype was counted a few times. V is TRBV12-3 or TRBV12-4 and J is TRBJ1-6; TRBD1 agrees at 8 bases. There are 16 residues in the CDR3. V was clipped by 4 bases and J by 13 bases; unmatched bases: 15. The CDR3 DNA reads TGTGCCAGCAGTTCCCTTAGGGCGACAGGGGTAAGCCCCCTCCACTTT. It codes for CASSSLRATGVSPLHF.

At least ten counts were recorded for this clonotype. The chain carries TRBV24-1 and TRBJ2-3; D uncertain. The length of the CDR3 is 14 residues. Germline values: CDR1 KGHDR, CDR2 SFDVKD. V was shortened by 2 bases and J by 0 bases, with 5 bases between the two germline ends. This chain's CDR3 is CATSDYYSTDTQYF. In DNA form, the CDR3 reads TGTGCCACCAGTGATTACTACAGCACAGATACGCAGTATTTT.

This clonotype was counted between two and nine times. This chain links TRBV7-8 with TRBJ2-1, with a weak D call TRBD2 (5 bases). CDR1 and CDR2 (germline): SGHVS, FQNEAQ. The CDR3 is 17 amino acids. With 6 bases removed from V and 8 bases from J, the gap between germline ends came to 26 bases. The CDR3 loop is CASSSYPGLSTSDEQFF. The CDR3 nucleotides are TGTGCCAGCAGTTCCTACCCGGGATTATCGACGTCCGATGAGCAGTTCTTC.

This chain uses TRBV18 with TRBJ1-1; D call uncertain. V was shortened by 1 base and J by 2 bases, with 8 bases between the two germline ends. CDR3 size: 14 residues. CDR1 and CDR2 (germline): KGHSH, LQKENI. The CDR3 is CASSPLESNTEAFF. The CDR3 bases are TGTGCCAGCTCACCACTCGAGAGCAACACTGAAGCTTTCTTT.

Written as DNA, the CDR3 is TGTGCCAGCAGCCTTTCGGGACAGGGTATGAATGAGCAGTTCTTC. This encodes CASSLSGQGMNEQFF. This rearrangement joins TRBV7-9 to TRBJ2-1; 9 nucleotides line up with TRBD1. The CDR3 runs to 15 residues. The germline CDR1 and CDR2 sequences are SEHNR and FQNEAQ (reference sequence). The trim removed 5 bases at V and 7 bases at J, leaving 9 bases unmatched.

The chain carries TRBV3-1 and TRBJ2-5; D possibly corresponds to TRBD2 (6 bases). The CDR3 is made up of 17 amino acids. Germline CDR1 LGHDT, CDR2 YNNKEL (reference sequence). Trimming cost V 4 bases and J 3 bases, with 21 bases left between them. The CDR3 reads CASSPIRLGREEETQYF. The CDR3 nucleotides are TGTGCCAGCAGCCCCATAAGGCTCGGGCGGGAAGAAGAGACCCAGTACTTC.

The genes are TRBV27 and TRBJ2-4; 8 bases are a match to TRBD2. The trim removed 6 bases at V and 1 base at J, leaving 23 bases unmatched. This CDR3 spans 21 amino acids. CDR1 is MNHEY, CDR2 SMNVEV, per germline (reference sequence). The CDR3 region is CASRHSPGEGRLAGAKNIQYF. Here the CDR3 DNA reads TGTGCCAGCAGACACTCCCCGGGGGAGGGGCGCCTAGCGGGTGCCAAAAACATTCAGTACTTC.

The rearrangement joins TRBV5-1 to TRBJ2-6; a possible D gene is TRBD2 (6 bases). CDR3 length: 15 residues. Germline lookup yields CDR1 SGHRS and CDR2 YFSETQ. Trimming stripped 6 bases from V and 3 bases from J, with 13 bases between. This chain's CDR3 is CASTGGGVGANVLTF. The DNA of the CDR3 is TGCGCCAGCACCGGGGGTGGCGTTGGGGCCAACGTCCTGACTTTC.

This clonotype showed up just a few times. This rearrangement joins TRBV14 to TRBJ2-3; D may correspond to TRBD1 or TRBD2 (5 bases each). The V gene lost 2 bases and the J gene lost 1 base, with 16 bases spanning the gap. The CDR3 extends over 17 amino acids. In germline, CDR1 is SGHDN, CDR2 FVKESK. The CDR3: CASSQHRDVARTDTQYF. The CDR3 coding sequence is TGTGCCAGCAGCCAACACCGGGACGTAGCTCGCACAGATACGCAGTATTTT.

The chain has TRBV29-1 and TRBJ2-1; D is ambiguous. The germline V gene encodes CDR1 SQVTM and CDR2 ANQGSEA. The CDR3 is made up of 10 amino acids. V was cut by 7 bases and J by 7 bases, with 8 bases left in between. The CDR3 reads CSAGVNEQFF. CDR3 nucleotide sequence: TGCAGCGCCGGCGTGAATGAGCAGTTCTTC.

The chain carries TRBV7-8 and TRBJ2-1; 11 bases are a match to TRBD2. Per the germline V gene, CDR1 is SGHVS and CDR2 is FQNEAQ. The CDR3 has 18 residues. With V trimmed by 3 bases and J by 7 bases, 14 bases remained unmatched. DNA of the CDR3: TGTGCCAGCAGCTTGGCCCTTCTTAGCGGGGGGGCCGGAAATGAGCAGTTCTTC. This gives the protein CASSLALLSGGAGNEQFF. Together with reference TRBV7-8 and TRBJ2-1, the CDR3 gives the full variable domain: GAGVSQSPRYKVAKRGQDVALRCDPISGHVSLFWYQQALGQGPEFLTYFQNEAQLDKSGLPSDRFFAERPEGSVSTLKIQRTQQEDSAVYLCASSLALLSGGAGNEQFFGPGTRLTVL.

This sequence joins TRBV11-2 and TRBJ2-5; D perhaps matches TRBD1 (6 bases). Germline assignment: CDR1 SGHAT and CDR2 FQNNGV. Trimming cost V 5 bases and J 5 bases, with 21 bases left between them. This CDR3 has 16 residues. The DNA of the CDR3 is TGTGCCAGCAGCGCACTAACAAATATTAGGGGGGAGACCCAGTACTTC. It yields the protein CASSALTNIRGETQYF.

This clonotype turned up a few times. The CDR3 spells CATSDSGRTAISDTQYF. The CDR3 DNA is TGTGCCACCAGTGATTCCGGACGGACCGCTATCTCAGATACGCAGTATTTT. The chain joins TRBV24-1 to TRBJ2-3; the D is unclear. The CDR3 consists of 17 residues. The germline CDR1 and CDR2 sequences are KGHDR and SFDVKD. The V and J ends lost 2 bases and 4 bases respectively, with 18 bases between them.

The gene calls are TRBV28 and TRBJ2-7; TRBD2 matches 9 bases. The germline gives CDR1 MDHEN, CDR2 SYDVKM. The CDR3 covers 15 residues. V dropped 3 bases and J dropped 3; count of bases not matched to a gene: 6. CDR3 sequence: CASSFWREGLYEQYF. For the CDR3, the DNA is TGTGCCAGCAGTTTCTGGCGGGAGGGCCTCTACGAGCAGTACTTC. The full variable domain, with the rest looked up from reference TRBV28 and TRBJ2-7, is DVKVTQSSRYLVKRTGEKVFLECVQDMDHENMFWYRQDPGLGLRLIYFSYDVKMKEKGDIPEGYSVSREKKERFSLILESASTNQTSMYLCASSFWREGLYEQYFGPGTRLTVT.

This clonotype was found many times. The rearrangement links TRBV7-8 to TRBJ2-7; the match to TRBD2 covers 12 bases. With V trimmed by 1 base and J by 2 bases, 3 bases remained unmatched. Germline CDR1 reads SGHVS; CDR2 reads FQNEAQ. The CDR3 runs to 16 residues. As DNA, the CDR3 is TGTGCCAGCAGCTTAGGGACTAGCGGGAAGCCCTACGAGCAGTACTTC. This sequence encodes CASSLGTSGKPYEQYF.

This clonotype was observed a few times. This chain connects TRBV5-1 to TRBJ2-3, with 7 bases identical to TRBD1. The CDR3 totals 15 residues. Germline V gene data show CDR1 as SGHRS and CDR2 as YFSETQ. The V segment lost 1 base and the J segment 4 bases; nucleotides outside the gene matches: 6. The CDR3 reads CASSLIRGSADTQYF. CDR3 DNA: TGCGCCAGCAGCTTGATCAGGGGGTCAGCAGATACGCAGTATTTT.